This T cell receptor beta chain was found in a study of T-cell reconstitution after alpha-beta-depleted transplantation in children. Unique molecular identifiers were used to barcode this TCRbeta library. Via MiXCR, TCRdb re-called the PCR reads, giving one row per CDR3 protein. Here the sample spans some 300,000 distinct CDR3 sequences, about a tenth being singletons. This CDR3 spans 16 amino acids. The trim removed 4 bases at V and 3 bases at J, leaving 7 bases unmatched. Germline V gene data show CDR1 as KGHSH and CDR2 as LQKENI. The table lists this clonotype with a few counts. Sequencing used PBMCs from the stem cell graft donor, obtained from the stem cell graft. The V gene is TRBV18, the J gene TRBJ2-5; the match to TRBD1 covers 11 bases. This TCR was sampled from a human donor who donated a stem cell graft to a child with acute lymphoblastic leukemia. CDR3 DNA sequence: TGTGCCAGCTCACGTCGGACAGGGGGCCGGGAAGAGACCCAGTACTTC. Translating gives CASSRRTGGREETQYF.